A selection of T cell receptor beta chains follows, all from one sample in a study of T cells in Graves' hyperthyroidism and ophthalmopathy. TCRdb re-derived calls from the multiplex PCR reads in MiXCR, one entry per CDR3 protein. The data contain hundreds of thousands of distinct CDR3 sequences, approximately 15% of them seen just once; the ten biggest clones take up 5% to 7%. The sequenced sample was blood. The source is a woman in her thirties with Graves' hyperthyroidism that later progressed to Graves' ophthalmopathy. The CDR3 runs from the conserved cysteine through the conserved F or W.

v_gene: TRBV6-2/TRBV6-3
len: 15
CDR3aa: CASTQGLAGTDTQYF

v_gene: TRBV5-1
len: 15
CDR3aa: CASSLGGGTNEKLFF

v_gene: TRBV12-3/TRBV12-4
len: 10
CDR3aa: CASSLNGYTF

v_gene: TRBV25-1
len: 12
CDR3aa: CASSGAGGGYTF

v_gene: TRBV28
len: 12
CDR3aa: CASGVLGYEQYF

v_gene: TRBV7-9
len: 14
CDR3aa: CASSPMGGRYEQYF

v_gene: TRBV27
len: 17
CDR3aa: CASSLFGRKGSNQPQHF

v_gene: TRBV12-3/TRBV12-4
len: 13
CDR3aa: CASSFGAGNTIYF

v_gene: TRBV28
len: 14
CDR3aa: CASSFALRGETQYF

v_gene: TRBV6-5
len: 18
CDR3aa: CASSYPTVQGARNSPLHF

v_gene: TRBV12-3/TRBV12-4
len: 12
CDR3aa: CASSRQNTEAFF

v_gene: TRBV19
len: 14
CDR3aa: CASSIPDRGVEAFF

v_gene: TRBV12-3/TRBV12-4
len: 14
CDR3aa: CASSLRRTNTEAFF

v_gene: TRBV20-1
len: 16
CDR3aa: CSARDLASWGHDEQYF

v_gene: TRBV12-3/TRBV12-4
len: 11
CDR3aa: CASEGTNEQFF

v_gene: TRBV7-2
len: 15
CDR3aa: CASSLPSGTGETQYF

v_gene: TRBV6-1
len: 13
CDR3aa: CASSEIQGQTQYF

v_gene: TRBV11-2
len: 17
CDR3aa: CASSPRGGRGTYNEQYF

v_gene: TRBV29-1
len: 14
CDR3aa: CSVEDPEEADTQYF

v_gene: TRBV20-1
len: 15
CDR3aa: CSAPTQGANPIGYTF

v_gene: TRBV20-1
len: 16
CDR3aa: CSARDLYSGVQETQYF

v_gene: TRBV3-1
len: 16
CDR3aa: CASSPHGAAGFGEQYF

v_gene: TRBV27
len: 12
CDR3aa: CASRQDQARYTF

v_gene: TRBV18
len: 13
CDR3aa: CASSRSSGNEQFF

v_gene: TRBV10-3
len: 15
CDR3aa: CASLGTSGSTDTQYF

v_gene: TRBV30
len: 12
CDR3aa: CAWSVGGGEQYF

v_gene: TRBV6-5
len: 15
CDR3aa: CASSLGQGKYNEQFF

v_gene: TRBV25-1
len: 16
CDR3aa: CASSKPGADEPYEQYF